A selection of T cell receptor beta chains follows, all from one sample in a study of cytomegalovirus exposure and HLA in healthy donors. Clones were read by immunoSEQ multiplex PCR, and TCRdb kept only the in-frame ones, dropping some. The sample consists of roughly 280,000 clones, more than 55% of them appearing once. The sequenced material came from PBMCs. Receptor source: a female donor in good health and CMV-seronegative. Both conserved end residues are part of each CDR3. The D gene is left open where the match is weak. A clone size is listed for some rows: how often the clone was seen (once, few, many), or a class if it is expanded.

size | J | V | D | CDR3 | DNA
NA | TRBJ1-1 | TRBV7-9 | NA | CASSPRGSAEAFF | TGTGCCAGCAGCCCACGGGGTAGCGCTGAAGCTTTCTTT
NA | TRBJ2-7 | TRBV5-1 | NA | CASSLAGGTASYEQYF | TGCGCCAGCAGCTTGGCCGGCGGGACAGCCTCCTACGAGCAGTACTTC
NA | TRBJ1-2 | TRBV5-4 | NA | CASSLGEPRFRGYGYTF | TGTGCCAGCAGCTTGGGGGAGCCGCGGTTTCGGGGTTATGGCTACACCTTC
few | TRBJ2-1 | TRBV29-1 | TRBD2 | CSVTSGSAWNEQFF | TGCAGCGTGACTAGCGGGAGCGCGTGGAATGAGCAGTTCTTC
NA | TRBJ1-2 | TRBV10-3 | TRBD1 | CAISDWTGGHGYTF | TGTGCCATCAGTGATTGGACAGGGGGCCATGGCTACACCTTC
NA | TRBJ1-2 | TRBV2 | TRBD1 | CASSEALRDRDGYGYTF | TGTGCCAGCAGTGAAGCGCTTCGGGACAGGGATGGCTATGGCTACACCTTC
NA | TRBJ2-7 | TRBV27 | NA | CASRGNRDFGGGQYF | TGTGCCAGCAGAGGCAATCGGGACTTCGGGGGAGGACAGTACTTC
few | TRBJ2-1 | TRBV27 | TRBD1 | CASSLSKRWGQVAYNEQFF | TGTGCCAGCAGTTTATCGAAACGCTGGGGACAGGTCGCCTACAATGAGCAGTTCTTC
NA | TRBJ2-5 | TRBV7-9 | TRBD1 | CASSGVGRQGDSGQETQYF | TGTGCCAGCAGCGGAGTGGGTCGACAGGGGGATTCGGGCCAAGAGACCCAGTACTTC
NA | TRBJ2-5 | TRBV9 | TRBD1 | CASSLGQTQETQYF | TGTGCCAGCAGCCTGGGACAGACCCAAGAGACCCAGTACTTC
once | TRBJ2-7 | TRBV19 | TRBD1 | CASREAGGIYEQYF | TGTGCCAGTAGAGAGGCAGGGGGAATTTACGAGCAGTACTTC
NA | TRBJ2-5 | TRBV14 | TRBD1 | CASSLRTGWETQYF | TGTGCCAGCAGCCTGCGGACAGGCTGGGAGACCCAGTACTTC
few | TRBJ2-3 | TRBV29-1 | NA | CSVTHPLTVNAYTDTQYF | TGCAGCGTTACCCACCCCCTTACAGTGAACGCGTACACAGATACGCAGTATTTT
few | TRBJ1-2 | TRBV6-6 | NA | CASSYVGGNYGYTF | TGTGCCAGCAGTTACGTCGGGGGGAACTATGGCTACACCTTC
NA | TRBJ1-1 | TRBV11-3 | NA | CASSLKSPLPGAEAFF | TGTGCCAGCAGCTTAAAGTCCCCCCTACCTGGGGCCGAAGCTTTCTTT
few | TRBJ2-7 | TRBV6-6 | NA | CASSYSTFSYEQYF | TGTGCCAGCAGTTACTCTACATTTTCCTACGAGCAGTACTTC
NA | TRBJ1-2 | TRBV6-5 | TRBD1 | CASSSPRGQGNYGYTF | TGTGCCAGCAGTTCCCCTCGTGGACAGGGTAACTATGGCTACACCTTC
NA | TRBJ2-7 | TRBV7-9 | NA | CASSSSRGPYEQYF | TGTGCCAGCAGCTCTTCCAGGGGACCCTACGAGCAGTACTTC
NA | TRBJ2-7 | TRBV13 | NA | CASSTYEFYEQYF | TGTGCCAGCAGCACCTACGAATTTTACGAGCAGTACTTC
NA | TRBJ1-1 | TRBV14 | NA | CASSRLGQNTEAFF | TGTGCCAGCAGCCGTTTGGGACAGAACACTGAAGCTTTCTTT
NA | TRBJ1-2 | TRBV9 | TRBD1 | CASGVQGGTGYTF | TGTGCCAGCGGCGTACAGGGGGGTACTGGCTACACCTTC
few | TRBJ1-1 | TRBV6-1 | NA | CASSGPTMNTEAFF | TGTGCCAGCAGTGGCCCTACCATGAACACTGAAGCTTTCTTT
NA | TRBJ2-1 | TRBV30 | TRBD2 | CAWSSGRGNEQFF | TGTGCCTGGAGTAGCGGGAGGGGGAATGAGCAGTTCTTC
NA | TRBJ2-2 | TRBV11-2 | TRBD2 | CASSLSGRGAGELFF | TGTGCCAGCAGCCTGAGCGGGAGGGGAGCCGGGGAGCTGTTTTTT
few | TRBJ2-1 | TRBV25-1 | TRBD2 | CASSAAGGGNEQFF | TGTGCCAGCAGTGCTGCGGGGGGGGGCAATGAGCAGTTCTTC
NA | TRBJ1-5 | TRBV27 | NA | CASRGEYSNQPQHF | TGTGCCAGCAGAGGGGAATACAGCAATCAGCCCCAGCATTTT
NA | TRBJ1-1 | TRBV5-1 | TRBD1 | CASSVWGQGGTEAFF | TGCGCCAGCAGCGTGTGGGGACAGGGGGGGACTGAAGCTTTCTTT
once | TRBJ2-6 | TRBV28 | NA | CASSPTTSGSGANVLTF | TGTGCCAGCAGCCCTACGACATCCGGCTCTGGGGCCAACGTCCTGACTTTC
NA | TRBJ1-5 | TRBV27 | NA | CASRVRESNQPQHF | TGTGCCAGCAGGGTCAGGGAATCCAATCAGCCCCAGCATTTT
NA | TRBJ1-2 | TRBV5-1 | NA | CASSSTAGLVDGYTF | TGCGCCAGCAGCTCGACAGCAGGGTTGGTAGATGGCTACACCTTC
NA | TRBJ1-1 | TRBV9 | TRBD1 | CASSIDRVGTEAFF | TGTGCCAGCAGCATTGACAGGGTAGGCACTGAAGCTTTCTTT
NA | TRBJ1-4 | TRBV10-3 | NA | CAIRRDLNEKLFF | TGTGCCATCAGAAGGGACTTAAATGAAAAACTGTTTTTT
NA | TRBJ2-5 | TRBV5-6 | NA | CASSWGQHQETQYF | TGTGCCAGCAGCTGGGGGCAGCATCAAGAGACCCAGTACTTC
NA | TRBJ2-5 | TRBV7-9 | TRBD1 | CASSFQRTGGQETQYF | TGTGCCAGCAGCTTCCAACGGACAGGGGGCCAAGAGACCCAGTACTTC
NA | TRBJ1-1 | TRBV18 | NA | CASSQRRELGTEAFF | TGTGCCAGCTCCCAACGGAGAGAGCTAGGCACTGAAGCTTTCTTT
NA | TRBJ1-2 | TRBV28 | NA | CASSSPGTSNYGYTF | TGTGCCAGCAGTTCGCCAGGGACAAGTAACTATGGCTACACCTTC
NA | TRBJ2-7 | TRBV9 | TRBD2 | CASSVGGGGLAAYEQYF | TGTGCCAGCAGCGTAGGCGGTGGAGGACTAGCGGCCTACGAGCAGTACTTC
NA | TRBJ2-5 | TRBV11-2 | NA | CASSLRPGVSRGTQYF | TGTGCCAGCAGCTTACGTCCGGGAGTCTCTAGGGGGACCCAGTACTTC
NA | TRBJ2-1 | TRBV5-1 | TRBD2 | CASSLATSGDPNEQFF | TGCGCCAGCAGCTTGGCGACTAGCGGAGACCCTAATGAGCAGTTCTTC
NA | TRBJ2-7 | TRBV2 | TRBD2 | CASSEQGTRYEQYF | TGTGCCAGCAGTGAACAAGGGACTAGATACGAGCAGTACTTC
NA | TRBJ2-2 | TRBV19 | NA | CAFRRGPVDTGELFF | TGTGCATTCAGGCGGGGGCCGGTAGACACCGGGGAGCTGTTTTTT
NA | TRBJ2-7 | TRBV27 | TRBD2 | CASSSLAGGPLKQYF | TGTGCCAGCAGTTCCTTAGCGGGAGGGCCGTTGAAGCAGTACTTC
NA | TRBJ2-7 | TRBV9 | TRBD2 | CASSATSGRALDEQYF | TGTGCCAGCAGCGCCACTAGCGGGAGGGCCCTCGACGAGCAGTACTTC
once | TRBJ2-7 | TRBV2 | TRBD1 | CASNPGQGRLYEQYF | TGTGCCAGCAACCCTGGACAGGGTAGACTTTACGAGCAGTACTTC
NA | TRBJ2-2 | TRBV7-5 | NA | CARSQGLAGENGELFF | TGTGCCAGAAGCCAGGGACTAGCGGGAGAAAACGGGGAGCTGTTTTTT
NA | TRBJ1-2 | TRBV6-5 | TRBD1 | CASSDNRGLGGYTF | TGTGCCAGCAGTGACAACAGGGGGCTCGGAGGCTACACCTTC